This entry is about one T cell receptor (beta chain). At the DNA level, this CDR3 is encoded by other sequences in the same sample as well. The germline gives CDR1 SGHTA, CDR2 FQGNSA. The junction had 4 bases not matched to a gene; V was cut back by 1 base and J by 4 bases. The CDR3 length is 15 residues. These data come from a study of blood T cell repertoires in COVID-19. Overall study: The United States, Italy and Spain supplied acute and convalescent COVID-19 samples. Sources were T cells, B-cell-depleted T cells, or PBMCs; the material itself was cDNA or gDNA.

Authors' processing steps: Using reference gene primer amplification, nucleated cell counts were estimated. Data came from immunoSEQ multiplex PCR; TCRdb stores just in-frame clones and leaves some out. V, J and clone size were drawn from that table, and D and trimming were deduced from the DNA. The repertoire holds more than 250,000 clones, with 70% to 90% as singletons. The TCR sequence derives from a human donor in a cohort sampled during active COVID-19. V usage is TRBV7-2 and J usage is TRBJ2-7, with TRBD1 identical over 10 bases. Sample: peripheral blood. The CDR3 region has the DNA TGTGCCAGCAGCTTAGTGGGGACAGGGGAGTACGAGCAGTACTTC. Translation gives CASSLVGTGEYEQYF.